This is a list of T cell receptor beta chains from one sample in a study of blood T cell repertoires in COVID-19. Some clones are missing from TCRdb's copy, which holds only in-frame ones; the method was immunoSEQ multiplex PCR. The sample shows under 200,000 clones, approximately 81% of them seen only once. Sequenced: peripheral blood. These receptors all come from a woman between 45 and 65 years old with COVID-19, enrolled during active disease. Each CDR3 is given with its conserved first and last residue. The D gene is left open where the match is weak.

j_call v_call d_call cdr3_nt cdr3_aa
TRBJ2-2 TRBV7-9 - TGTGCCAGCAGCCAGGAGAACACCGGGGAGCTGTTTTTT CASSQENTGELFF
TRBJ1-2 TRBV2 TRBD1 TGTGCCAGCAGTCCACAGGGGGCCTATGGCTACACCTTC CASSPQGAYGYTF
TRBJ2-3 TRBV29-1 - TGCAGCGTCGGACTCACAGATACGCAGTATTTT CSVGLTDTQYF
TRBJ2-7 TRBV7-9 TRBD2 TGTGCCAGCAGCTTAGAACGGGGGGTCTCCGAGCAGTACTTC CASSLERGVSEQYF
TRBJ2-5 TRBV3-1/TRBV3-2 TRBD2 TGTGCCAGCAGCCAAGACGGGACTAGCGGTACAGAGACCCAGTACTTC CASSQDGTSGTETQYF
TRBJ2-5 TRBV10-1 - TGCGCCAGCAGTGACCTGACGGGGACCCAGTACTTC CASSDLTGTQYF
TRBJ2-6 TRBV5-8 - TGTGCCAGCAGCTTGGTTCTTTTCCTCTCTGGGGCCAACGTCCTGACTTTC CASSLVLFLSGANVLTF
TRBJ1-1 TRBV12-3/TRBV12-4 TRBD1 TGTGCCAGCAGCAGACAGGGGAACACTGAAGCTTTCTTT CASSRQGNTEAFF
TRBJ2-2 TRBV10-3 TRBD1 TGTGCCATCAGTGAGGGGGGGACAGGTCCGAACACCGGGGAGCTGTTTTTT CAISEGGTGPNTGELFF
TRBJ1-5 TRBV18 TRBD1 TGTGCCAGCTCACCAGGGCAGGGGGACAATCAGCCCCAGCATTTT CASSPGQGDNQPQHF
TRBJ1-5 TRBV2 - TGTGCCAGCAGGAGGGCGTCAGGGCCCCAGCATTTT CASRRASGPQHF
TRBJ2-7 TRBV6-2/TRBV6-3 TRBD1 TGTGCCAGCAGCGGTCTTGGACAGGCGTCCTACGAGCAGTACTTC CASSGLGQASYEQYF
TRBJ2-4 TRBV6-5 TRBD1 TGTGCCAGCAGTCAGGGACAGGGGAGCCACATTCAGTACTTC CASSQGQGSHIQYF
TRBJ2-7 TRBV11-1 - TGTGCCAGCAGCTTAGCTGCGGGACTGAGCTCCTACGAGCAGTACTTC CASSLAAGLSSYEQYF
TRBJ2-7 TRBV6-5 - TGTGCCAGCAGTTACCCAGGAAGGGAGCAGTACTTC CASSYPGREQYF
TRBJ2-2 TRBV5-4 - TGTGCCAGCAGCCCTGGCGGGTCGGACACCGGGGAGCTGTTTTTT CASSPGGSDTGELFF
TRBJ2-7 TRBV6-5 - TGTGCCAGCAGTCCATTAGCGGTCTCCTACGAGCAGTACTTC CASSPLAVSYEQYF
TRBJ2-7 TRBV19 TRBD1 TGTGCCCGAACCCGGCCAGGGGGCGGCGAGCAGTACTTC CARTRPGGGEQYF
TRBJ1-3 TRBV6-5 TRBD1 TGTGCCAGCAGTTTGGGACAGTACATTGGAAACACCATATATTTT CASSLGQYIGNTIYF
TRBJ2-7 TRBV18 TRBD1 TGTGCCAGCTCAGCGCCGGGACAGGGTGCCTACGAGCAGTACTTC CASSAPGQGAYEQYF
TRBJ2-1 TRBV3-1/TRBV3-2 - TGTGCCAGCAGCACCGCGGCTCGCAATGAGCAGTTCTTC CASSTAARNEQFF
TRBJ1-2 TRBV6-5 - TGTGCCAGCAGTCCTGACAGGTATAACTATGGCTACACCTTC CASSPDRYNYGYTF
TRBJ2-7 TRBV18 - TGTGCCAGCTCATTGGAGGCCCGCATCTACGAGCAGTACTTC CASSLEARIYEQYF